The 25 T cell receptor beta chains below come from one sample, sequenced in a study of identical twins. TCRdb processed the 5' RACE reads anew with MiXCR; each CDR3 protein has one entry. This sample has about 530,000 distinct CDR3 sequences; about 20% occur once, and the top ten carry around 0.48%. Another study also made use of these data, one on yellow fever vaccine responses in identical twins.

Sequenced: CD4+ T cells sorted from blood. The source is a woman under 30 in good health.

The rearrangement links TRBV10-2 to TRBJ1-3; no clear D gene. The CDR3 contains 13 residues. CDR1 is WSHSY and CDR2 is SAAADI in the germline V gene. Trimming shortened V by 3 bases and J by 1 base, and 4 bases separated the two germline ends. DNA of the CDR3: TGCGCCAGCAGTGATCCTTCTGGAAACACCATATATTTT. Translated: CASSDPSGNTIYF.

This clonotype was observed a few times. This chain joins TRBV11-1 and TRBJ2-2, with 10 positions matching TRBD2. The CDR3 length is 18 residues. The junction had 9 bases not matched to a gene; V was cut back by 5 bases and J by 0 bases. Germline V gives CDR1 SGHAT, CDR2 FQDESV (reference sequence). The CDR3: CASSPGTSASANTGELFF. CDR3 in DNA: TGTGCCAGCAGCCCTGGGACTAGCGCCTCCGCGAACACCGGGGAGCTGTTTTTT.

This clonotype appeared once. The J gene is TRBJ2-1, the V gene TRBV2; TRBD2 is a possible D gene (6 bases). The CDR3 runs to 15 residues. Germline V CDR1 and CDR2: SNHLY, FYNNEI. Trimming left V 7 bases short and J 0 bases short, with 13 bases between. The CDR3 DNA reads as TGTGCCAGCATGCCCGGGGGTAGCTCCTACAATGAGCAGTTCTTC. Translation: CASMPGGSSYNEQFF.

This chain uses TRBV11-3 with TRBJ2-1; D is ambiguous. Trimming removed 6 bases at V and 5 bases at J, with 8 bases between. The CDR3 sequence is 12 residues long. Germline V gene lookup returns CDR1 SGHNT and CDR2 YENEEA. The CDR3 loop reads CASSERNNEQFF. DNA of the CDR3: TGTGCCAGCAGTGAGAGAAACAATGAGCAGTTCTTC.

The V call is TRBV27, the J call TRBJ2-3; D is unresolved. The CDR3 sequence is 16 residues long. V was cut by 5 bases and J by 6 bases, with 21 bases left in between. CDR1 is MNHEY and CDR2 is SMNVEV in the germline V gene (reference sequence). CDR3 sequence: CASSPSDHRVRDTQYF. As DNA, the CDR3 is TGTGCCAGCAGTCCCTCCGACCATCGTGTTCGGGATACGCAGTATTTT.

CDR3: CASSLTSPRRLAGAYEQYF. CDR3 DNA sequence: TGTGCCAGCAGCTTGACCTCCCCTAGAAGACTAGCGGGAGCCTACGAGCAGTACTTC. The chain joins TRBV11-2 to TRBJ2-7; 12 positions agree with TRBD2. The germline gives CDR1 SGHAT, CDR2 FQNNGV. The ends lost 3 bases at V and 2 bases at J; junction bases unmatched: 14. CDR3 length equals 19 residues.

This clonotype has a count of ten or more. The gene calls are TRBV20-1 and TRBJ2-7, with D maybe TRBD2 (5 bases). The CDR3 consists of 12 residues. From germline, CDR1 is DFQATT and CDR2 SNEGSKA (reference sequence). Trimming took 6 bases from V and 4 from J, leaving 13 bases between them. CDR3 sequence: CSAAGDRYEQYF. The CDR3 DNA reads as TGCAGTGCAGCCGGGGATCGGTACGAGCAGTACTTC.

This clonotype was detected a few times. V gene TRBV12-3 or TRBV12-4 combines with J gene TRBJ2-1; 10 bases line up with TRBD1. Trimming took 5 bases from V and 3 from J; bases not matched to a gene: 10. The CDR3 has 17 amino acids. The CDR3 nucleotides are TGTGCCAGCAGTACCTCCAAGACAGGGGGCTTCTACAATGAGCAGTTCTTC. Translated, it gives CASSTSKTGGFYNEQFF.

This rearrangement joins TRBV5-1 to TRBJ2-7; D may be TRBD1 (6 bases). Trimming stripped 4 bases from V and 0 bases from J, with 17 bases between. This CDR3 has 16 amino acids. The V gene's germline CDR1 is SGHRS and CDR2 YFSETQ. CDR3 amino acids: CASSPVGGLSSYEQYV. CDR3 coding DNA: TGCGCCAGCAGCCCGGTTGGGGGCTTGAGCTCCTACGAGCAGTACGTC.

The chain has TRBV7-2 and TRBJ2-5; TRBD1 agrees at 8 bases. Germline loops: CDR1 SGHTA, CDR2 FQGNSA. The CDR3 spans 14 residues. Losses at the gene ends were 3 bases for V and 0 bases for J; bases not matched to a gene: 0. The CDR3: CASSLTGDQETQYF. CDR3 in DNA: TGTGCCAGCAGCTTGACAGGGGACCAAGAGACCCAGTACTTC.

This clonotype appeared many times. This chain joins TRBV5-1 and TRBJ2-2, with D unresolved. The V gene's germline CDR1 is SGHRS and CDR2 YFSETQ. V was shortened by 0 bases and J by 3 bases, with 6 bases between the two germline ends. The CDR3 runs 14 residues. This CDR3 is CASSLAGDTGELFF. The CDR3 DNA is TGCGCCAGCAGCTTGGCAGGAGACACCGGGGAGCTGTTTTTT. The whole variable domain, filled in from reference TRBV5-1 and TRBJ2-2, reads KAGVTQTPRYLIKTRGQQVTLSCSPISGHRSVSWYQQTPGQGLQFLFEYFSETQRNKGNFPGRFSGRQFSNSRSEMNVSTLELGDSALYLCASSLAGDTGELFFGEGSRLTVL.

This clonotype was observed a few times. V and J are TRBV4-1 and TRBJ1-4, with D unclear. The germline CDR1 and CDR2 sequences are MGHRA and YSYEKL. The V gene lost 2 bases and the J gene lost 12 bases, with 13 bases spanning the gap. This CDR3 has 13 amino acids. The CDR3 sequence: CASSQPNKGELFF. For the CDR3, the DNA is TGCGCCAGCAGCCAACCTAACAAGGGAGAACTGTTTTTT.

The rearrangement links TRBV4-1 to TRBJ2-7; 7 bases agree with TRBD1. Germline CDR1 reads MGHRA; CDR2 reads YSYEKL. Trimming took 0 bases from V and 3 from J; bases not matched to a gene: 8. The CDR3 contains 16 residues. The CDR3 region has the DNA TGCGCCAGCAGCCAAGAACAGGGGAAGGTAGGCTACGAGCAGTACTTC. Translating gives CASSQEQGKVGYEQYF.

The genes are TRBV4-2 and TRBJ2-2; 7 bases are a match to TRBD1. J was trimmed by 0 bases and V by 4 bases; bases with no gene match: 5. The CDR3 totals 16 residues. The germline CDR1 and CDR2 sequences are LGHNA and YNFKEQ. CDR3: CASSPQGTANTGELFF. The CDR3 DNA is TGTGCCAGCAGCCCTCAGGGGACAGCGAACACCGGGGAGCTGTTTTTT.

This clonotype was seen a few times. V usage is TRBV7-3 and J usage is TRBJ2-7; D unresolved. The CDR3 is 13 residues long. The germline gives CDR1 SGHTA, CDR2 FQGTGA. V was clipped by 1 base and J by 6 bases, with 10 bases between them. Here the CDR3 reads CASSLNGVGEQYF. CDR3 nucleotides: TGTGCCAGCAGCTTAAATGGGGTCGGCGAGCAGTACTTC.

This clonotype showed up just a few times. The chain carries TRBV20-1 and TRBJ1-2, with a possible D match to TRBD1 (5 bases). Germline V gives CDR1 DFQATT, CDR2 SNEGSKA (reference sequence). CDR3 length equals 14 residues. Deletions cut 3 bases from V and 0 bases from J, with 11 bases between. The CDR3, as DNA: TGCAGTGCTAGGGAAGGGGAAGCTAACTATGGCTACACCTTC. Residues: CSAREGEANYGYTF.

This clonotype was seen at least ten times. The CDR3, as DNA: TGTGCCACCAGACCTAGGGGCGGGAGTGGCGAGACCCAGTACTTC. The encoded protein is CATRPRGGSGETQYF. This rearrangement joins TRBV12-3 or TRBV12-4 to TRBJ2-5; TRBD2 agrees at 7 bases. This CDR3 region has 15 residues. V shed 10 bases and J 5 bases; nucleotides not matched to a gene: 16.

This clonotype turned up a few times. The chain uses TRBV5-1 and TRBJ1-4, with D hard to call. CDR3 size: 16 residues. The germline V gene encodes CDR1 SGHRS and CDR2 YFSETQ. V was clipped by 6 bases and J by 7 bases, with 22 bases between them. CDR3 amino acids: CASTPGAQDGSEKLFF. The CDR3 coding sequence is TGCGCCAGCACCCCTGGTGCGCAGGACGGGAGTGAAAAACTGTTTTTT.

This clonotype was seen a few times. The genes are TRBV5-4 and TRBJ2-1; D remains ambiguous. This CDR3 is 14 amino acids long. With 1 base removed from V and 5 bases from J, the gap between germline ends came to 10 bases. Per germline, CDR1 SGHNT and CDR2 YYREEE (reference sequence). CDR3 protein: CASSLSFGNNEQFF. CDR3 bases: TGTGCCAGCAGCTTGTCCTTCGGAAACAATGAGCAGTTCTTC.

This sequence joins TRBV5-1 and TRBJ1-1; unclear D gene. Germline V lookup: CDR1 SGHRS, CDR2 YFSETQ. The ends were cut back, 5 bases at V and 1 base at J, with 12 bases in the middle. This CDR3 comprises 14 residues. The CDR3 sequence: CASRRLDGNTEAFF. The CDR3 DNA reads as TGCGCCAGCAGACGACTAGACGGGAACACTGAAGCTTTCTTT.

The sample holds a few counts of this clonotype. This rearrangement joins TRBV2 to TRBJ1-1; no firm D call. V dropped 3 bases and J dropped 5 bases, with 10 bases sitting between them. The CDR3 consists of 13 residues. Germline CDR1 and CDR2: SNHLY and FYNNEI. This CDR3 is CASSEWRGTEAFF. In nucleotides, the CDR3 is TGTGCCAGCAGTGAGTGGAGAGGGACTGAAGCTTTCTTT.

In this sample, this clonotype turned up a few times. The V call is TRBV7-2, the J call TRBJ2-1, with 8 bases matching TRBD2. The junction had 11 bases not matched to a gene; V was cut back by 4 bases and J by 6 bases. Germline loops: CDR1 SGHTA, CDR2 FQGNSA. There are 16 residues in the CDR3. Written as DNA, the CDR3 is TGTGCCAGCAGCTCCTCATACCCGGGACTAGGCAATGAGCAGTTCTTC. Translation gives CASSSSYPGLGNEQFF.

This clonotype showed up just a few times. Here the CDR3 DNA reads TGTGCCAGCAGCTGGGGCGCCGGACAAGAGACCCAGTACTTC. Its protein is CASSWGAGQETQYF. The chain carries TRBV7-9 and TRBJ2-5; TRBD1 is a possible D gene (5 bases). The CDR3 sequence is 14 residues long. The germline V gene has CDR1 SEHNR and CDR2 FQNEAQ (reference sequence). Trimming stripped 4 bases from V and 2 bases from J, with 11 bases between.

This chain uses TRBV20-1 with TRBJ2-2; D perhaps matches TRBD2 (5 bases). This CDR3 has 16 residues. Germline loops: CDR1 DFQATT, CDR2 SNEGSKA (reference sequence). V lost 1 base and J 0 bases, leaving 12 bases between the germline ends. The CDR3 here is CSARVVDGTNTGELFF. The CDR3 nucleotides are TGCAGTGCTAGAGTAGTGGACGGGACGAACACCGGGGAGCTGTTTTTT.

The genes are TRBV4-1 and TRBJ2-3; D is ambiguous. CDR3 length equals 15 residues. Per the germline V gene, CDR1 is MGHRA and CDR2 is YSYEKL. The ends were cut back, 1 base at V and 3 bases at J, with 11 bases in the middle. The DNA for the CDR3 is TGCGCCAGCAGCCAAGTTTGGATCGGAACAGATACGCAGTATTTT. This codes for CASSQVWIGTDTQYF.